Below, one T cell receptor beta chain is given with its context. Its specificity is unknown. The CDR3 does not end in the conserved phenylalanine or tryptophan, so this is likely a read error. Ages of hyperthyroidism patients ran from 18 to 65, and their diagnoses were new, under 2 months' duration. Exclusion covered patients with other autoimmune diseases or uncontrolled infections (as well as pregnancy or lactation). These data are taken from a study of Graves' ophthalmopathy and Graves' hyperthyroidism. Findings and limits, study-wide: Separation of ophthalmopathy from stable hyperthyroidism was achieved by a 13-signature model, at 85% to 90% sensitivity and around 81% specificity.

RNA served as the template for amplifying TCR beta CDR3 regions. HTBI-primed first-round RT-PCR preceded second-round multiplex PCR. Using its own MiXCR run on the multiplex PCR reads, TCRdb lists one record per CDR3 protein. The sample includes 20,000 to 30,000 distinct CDR3 sequences, about half of them seen just once. V gave up 8 bases and J gave up 5 bases, with 12 bases separating them. The germline V gene encodes CDR1 MNHEY and CDR2 SVGAGI. The CDR3 spans 12 residues. The chain uses TRBV6-5 and TRBJ2-5, with D possibly being TRBD1 (6 bases). The receptor comes from an adult woman with stable Graves' hyperthyroidism. The sequenced sample consisted of peripheral blood. CDR3 DNA: TGTGCCAGCTCGACAGGTGAGGAGACCCAGTACTAC. Translating it yields CASSTGEETQYY.